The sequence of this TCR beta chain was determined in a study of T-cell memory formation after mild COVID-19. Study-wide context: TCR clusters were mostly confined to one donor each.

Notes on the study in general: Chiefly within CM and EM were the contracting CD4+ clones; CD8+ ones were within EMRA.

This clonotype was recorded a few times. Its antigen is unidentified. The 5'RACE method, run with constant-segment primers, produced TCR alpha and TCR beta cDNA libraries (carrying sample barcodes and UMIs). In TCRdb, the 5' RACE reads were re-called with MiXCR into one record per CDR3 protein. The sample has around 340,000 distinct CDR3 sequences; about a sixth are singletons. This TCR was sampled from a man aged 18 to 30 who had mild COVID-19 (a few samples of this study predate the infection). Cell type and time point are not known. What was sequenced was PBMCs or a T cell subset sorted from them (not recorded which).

The CDR3 region has the DNA TGTGCCAGCAGCTCTAGGGTGGGATTAAATGAAAAACTGTTTTTT. Translation gives CASSSRVGLNEKLFF. The chain joins TRBV7-9 to TRBJ1-4; D remains ambiguous. This CDR3 is built from 15 residues. Germline values: CDR1 SEHNR, CDR2 FQNEAQ (reference sequence). Trimming took 4 bases from V and 5 from J, leaving 14 bases between them.